These 30 T cell receptor beta chains were sequenced from one sample in a study of identical twins. In TCRdb, the 5' RACE reads were re-called with MiXCR into one record per CDR3 protein. The sample includes approximately 1.8 million distinct CDR3 sequences, less than 40% of them seen just once. Sequenced: cord blood. The source of these receptors is a newborn girl in good health.

To note about this clonotype: One junction end does not reproduce the germline sequence, and a read error may be involved. The chain joins TRBV27 to TRBJ1-6; TRBD1 is a possible D gene (5 bases). This CDR3 is 14 amino acids long. Germline CDR1 reads MNHEY; CDR2 reads SMNVEV (reference sequence). CDR3 amino acids: CASSFWGFDSPPHF. The CDR3 DNA reads as TGTGCCAGCAGTTTTTGGGGGTTTGATTCACCCCCCCACTTT.

This chain connects TRBV20-1 to TRBJ2-1; 12 bases map to TRBD2. V lost 1 base, J lost 0 bases, and 4 bases stayed unmatched. CDR3 size: 17 residues. Germline CDR1 DFQATT, CDR2 SNEGSKA (reference sequence). The CDR3 region has the DNA TGCAGTGCTAGAGGAGGACTAGCGGGGAGCTCCTACAATGAGCAGTTCTTC. This translates into CSARGGLAGSSYNEQFF.

This clonotype was seen a few times. The V gene is TRBV3-1, the J gene TRBJ2-5, with 9 bases that match TRBD2. The V gene end was trimmed by 4 bases and the J gene end by 1 base; junction bases not matched to a gene: 7. Germline V gene sequence: CDR1 LGHDT, CDR2 YNNKEL (reference sequence). There are 16 residues in the CDR3. CDR3 residues: CASSRGTSSLQETQYF. CDR3 coding DNA: TGTGCCAGCAGCCGAGGGACTAGCTCCCTCCAAGAGACCCAGTACTTC.

Only a few counts were recorded for this clonotype. The chain links TRBV24-1 to TRBJ1-1; D is ambiguous. Germline V gene lookup returns CDR1 KGHDR and CDR2 SFDVKD. Trimming removed 8 bases from V and 1 base from J, with 13 bases in between. This CDR3 region has 14 residues. The CDR3 loop reads CATTVGRPNTEAFF. The CDR3 bases are TGTGCCACCACCGTCGGTCGGCCGAACACTGAAGCTTTCTTT.

As to this clonotype: One base away lies a much larger clone, so this may be a sequencing read error. This chain links TRBV29-1 with TRBJ2-1; 7 bases are shared with TRBD1. The J call may be incorrect, as the DNA end agrees better with TRBJ2-7. The germline V gene encodes CDR1 SQVTM and CDR2 ANQGSEA. There are 16 residues in the CDR3. CDR3 sequence (DNA): TGCAGCGTTGAACCCTGGCCAGGGGGTACCTACAATGAGCAGTACTTC. This translates into CSVEPWPGGTYNEQYF.

A few counts support this clonotype. The V call is TRBV2, the J call TRBJ2-7, with D perhaps matching TRBD2 (7 bases). This CDR3 spans 15 amino acids. V was cut by 7 bases and J by 5 bases, with 21 bases left in between. Looked up from germline, CDR1 is SNHLY and CDR2 is FYNNEI. CDR3 protein: CASTERGGLPHEQYF. The CDR3 coding sequence is TGTGCCAGCACCGAGAGGGGGGGTTTACCCCACGAGCAGTACTTC.

The chain combines TRBV4-2 with TRBJ2-7; 9 bases are shared with TRBD2. The V segment lost 1 base and the J segment 2 bases; nucleotides outside the gene matches: 6. Per germline, CDR1 LGHNA and CDR2 YNFKEQ. The CDR3 has 16 residues. This chain's CDR3 is CASSQAAGTSTYEQYF. The CDR3 region has the DNA TGTGCCAGCAGCCAAGCCGCCGGGACTAGCACCTACGAGCAGTACTTC.

This chain links TRBV24-1 with TRBJ2-3; TRBD1 agrees at 7 bases. CDR1 and CDR2 (germline): KGHDR, SFDVKD. The ends lost 3 bases at V and 0 bases at J; junction bases unmatched: 8. The length of the CDR3 is 17 residues. The CDR3 reads CATSDRLQGKSTDTQYF. In DNA, the CDR3 is TGTGCCACCAGTGATAGACTACAGGGGAAAAGCACAGATACGCAGTATTTT.

This clonotype has just a few counts. This chain joins TRBV12-3 or TRBV12-4 and TRBJ2-3; no clear D. The CDR3 runs 14 residues. With 7 bases removed from V and 2 bases from J, the gap between germline ends came to 13 bases. Here the CDR3 DNA reads TGTGCCAGCATTCAATTAGGGTACACAGATACGCAGTATTTT. As protein: CASIQLGYTDTQYF.

CDR3 loop: CASSGRGRTAYEQYF. The CDR3 nucleotides are TGTGCCAGCAGTGGCAGGGGGCGGACAGCCTACGAGCAGTACTTC. The gene calls are TRBV3-1 and TRBJ2-7; TRBD1 matches 8 bases. Germline trimming cut 6 bases from V and 2 bases from J; bases unmatched to any gene: 9. The germline gives CDR1 LGHDT, CDR2 YNNKEL (reference sequence). The CDR3 totals 15 residues.

The chain is built from TRBV10-3 and TRBJ2-4, with TRBD2 matching over 10 bases. The ends lost 0 bases at V and 4 bases at J; junction bases unmatched: 9. CDR1 ENHRY and CDR2 SYGVKD come from the germline V gene. The CDR3 contains 18 residues. CDR3 in DNA: TGTGCCATCAGTGAGTCGTCGGTCTCTAGCGGGGGTAAAAACATTCAGTACTTC. Its translation is CAISESSVSSGGKNIQYF.

The V and J genes are TRBV28 and TRBJ2-2; D is ambiguous. Trimming removed 5 bases at V and 1 base at J, with 14 bases between. This CDR3 contains 16 residues. Germline values: CDR1 MDHEN, CDR2 SYDVKM. CDR3 in DNA: TGTGCCAGCAGTGTCACCTTCGGACGGAACACCGGGGAGCTGTTTTTT. Its translation: CASSVTFGRNTGELFF.

The V and J genes are TRBV10-1 and TRBJ2-7; a weak D match, TRBD1 (6 bases). The J call may not be correct, given that the DNA end is closer to TRBJ2-5. This CDR3 has 16 residues. Germline CDR1 is WNHNN and CDR2 is SYGVQD (reference sequence). The CDR3 region is CASSDRPNVQGETQYF. In DNA, the CDR3 is TGCGCCAGCAGTGATCGGCCTAACGTACAGGGAGAGACCCAGTACTTC.

V usage is TRBV7-2 and J usage is TRBJ2-4, with D tentatively TRBD2 (5 bases). The germline V gene encodes CDR1 SGHTA and CDR2 FQGNSA. V gave up 2 bases and J gave up 13 bases, with 18 bases separating them. The CDR3 is made up of 14 amino acids. CDR3 in DNA: TGTGCCAGCAGCTTACCGACTATATACAATGAGCAGTACTTC. Translated: CASSLPTIYNEQYF.

Comments on this clonotype: This may be a read error, as it is one base from a much larger clone. The genes are TRBV4-2 and TRBJ2-5; 7 bases map to TRBD2. Germline V gives CDR1 LGHNA, CDR2 YNFKEQ. The CDR3 is 16 amino acids. The CDR3 DNA sequence: TGTGCCAGCGGCCAAGATTCGGCGGGGGTAGCAGAGACCCAGTACTTC. It translates to CASGQDSAGVAETQYF.

The V and J genes are TRBV5-1 and TRBJ2-3, with 9 bases identical to TRBD2. Germline loops: CDR1 SGHRS, CDR2 YFSETQ. Trimming at V came to 2 bases and at J to 1 base, leaving 8 bases not matched to a gene. The CDR3 spans 17 residues. The CDR3 loop is CASSLFQLAGGTDTQYF. The CDR3, as DNA: TGCGCCAGCAGCTTATTTCAGTTAGCGGGAGGCACAGATACGCAGTATTTT.

This clonotype was observed a few times. V usage is TRBV3-1 and J usage is TRBJ2-3; D is unresolved. This CDR3 comprises 12 residues. The germline gives CDR1 LGHDT, CDR2 YNNKEL (reference sequence). V dropped 2 bases and J dropped 8 bases, with 8 bases sitting between them. CDR3 in DNA: TGTGCCAGCAGCCAACCTAGAGGTACGCAGTATTTT. It specifies CASSQPRGTQYF.

This clonotype was detected only a few times. A much larger clone lies a single base off, so this may be a read error. The CDR3 loop is CASSRTGISTDTQYF. Here the CDR3 DNA reads TGTGCCAGCAGTCGAACGGGGATTAGCACAGATACGCAGTATTTT. The genes are TRBV12-3 or TRBV12-4 and TRBJ2-3, with D maybe TRBD2 (5 bases). This CDR3 contains 15 residues. V lost 5 bases and J 0 bases, leaving 12 bases between the germline ends.

This clonotype has only a few counts. The rearrangement links TRBV6-5 to TRBJ2-3; a weak D match, TRBD1 (5 bases). Per the germline V gene, CDR1 is MNHEY and CDR2 is SVGAGI. Trimming took 4 bases from V and 2 from J, leaving 16 bases between them. There are 16 residues in the CDR3. CDR3 region: CASSLLGPAHTDTQYF. The CDR3 DNA follows: TGTGCCAGCAGTTTACTGGGGCCCGCTCACACAGATACGCAGTATTTT.

This clonotype has just a few counts. CDR3 DNA sequence: TGTGCCAGCAGCTCGCAACTAATATATAGTGGGAATGAGCAGTTCTTC. Its protein product is CASSSQLIYSGNEQFF. The rearrangement links TRBV7-2 to TRBJ2-1; D gene unclear. This CDR3 has 16 residues. Germline values: CDR1 SGHTA, CDR2 FQGNSA. The V and J ends lost 4 bases and 7 bases respectively, with 20 bases between them.

This clonotype came up many times. In nucleotides, the CDR3 is TGCGCCAGCAGCACGGACAACTCCTACGAGCAGTACTTC. Protein: CASSTDNSYEQYF. V usage is TRBV5-1 and J usage is TRBJ2-7; D may be TRBD1 (5 bases). Looked up from germline, CDR1 is SGHRS and CDR2 is YFSETQ. V shed 4 bases and J shed 0 bases, with 8 bases lying between them. The CDR3 sequence is 13 residues long.

The gene calls are TRBV13 and TRBJ2-5; no definite D call. Germline-derived CDR1 and CDR2 are PRHDT and FYEKMQ (reference sequence). The ends were cut back, 5 bases at V and 6 bases at J, with 25 bases in the middle. CDR3 size: 17 residues. The CDR3 sequence: CASSNRILNGANKTQYF. The CDR3 DNA sequence: TGTGCCAGCAGCAACCGAATATTAAACGGAGCGAATAAGACCCAGTACTTC.

V usage is TRBV7-2 and J usage is TRBJ2-1; D unclear. Trimming stripped 2 bases from V and 10 bases from J, with 9 bases between. The CDR3 extends over 12 amino acids. Germline values: CDR1 SGHTA, CDR2 FQGNSA. As DNA, the CDR3 is TGTGCCAGCAGCTTATGGGCCTACGAGCAGTTCTTC. It codes for CASSLWAYEQFF.

The CDR3 loop is CASDPRGTGFYNEQFF. CDR3 sequence (DNA): TGTGCCAGCGACCCGAGAGGGACAGGGTTCTACAATGAGCAGTTCTTC. This rearrangement joins TRBV28 to TRBJ2-1, with 9 bases fitting TRBD1. Losses at the gene ends were 8 bases for V and 3 bases for J; bases not matched to a gene: 11. CDR3 size: 16 residues. CDR1 is MDHEN and CDR2 is SYDVKM in the germline V gene.

The table lists this clonotype with a few counts. This chain uses TRBV6-1 with TRBJ1-5; 7 bases map to TRBD1. V was pared by 4 bases and J by 8 bases, with 8 bases of the junction left unmatched. CDR1 is MNHNS, CDR2 SASEGT, per germline. CDR3 size: 14 residues. The DNA for the CDR3 is TGTGCCAGCAGTGGACAGGGTTGGGGGAAGCCCCAGCATTTT. Amino acids: CASSGQGWGKPQHF.

V usage is TRBV20-1 and J usage is TRBJ1-3; no reliable D call. V dropped 6 bases and J dropped 2 bases, with 17 bases sitting between them. Germline loops: CDR1 DFQATT, CDR2 SNEGSKA (reference sequence). The CDR3 sequence is 15 residues long. DNA of the CDR3: TGCAGTGCCCGAACGGGCCCTCGGCCTGGAAACACCATATATTTT. It yields the protein CSARTGPRPGNTIYF.

The genes are TRBV18 and TRBJ2-2; D tentatively fits TRBD1 or TRBD2 (5 bases each). There are 16 residues in the CDR3. Germline V CDR1 and CDR2: KGHSH, LQKENI. V dropped 1 base and J dropped 2 bases, with 11 bases sitting between them. This chain's CDR3 is CASSPRGTVNTGELFF. The DNA of the CDR3 is TGTGCCAGCTCACCACGAGGGACCGTAAACACCGGGGAGCTGTTTTTT. The complete variable domain, with remaining parts taken from reference TRBV18 and TRBJ2-2, reads NAGVMQNPRHLVRRRGQEARLRCSPMKGHSHVYWYRQLPEEGLKFMVYLQKENIIDESGMPKERFSAEFPKEGPSILRIQQVVRGDSAAYFCASSPRGTVNTGELFFGEGSRLTVL.

The rearrangement links TRBV2 to TRBJ2-5; D is possibly TRBD1 (6 bases). V lost 6 bases and J lost 2, with 10 bases in between. The germline V gene has CDR1 SNHLY and CDR2 FYNNEI. The CDR3 is 13 residues long. The CDR3 reads CASRPGTQETQYF. The CDR3 DNA sequence: TGTGCCAGCAGGCCCGGGACACAAGAGACCCAGTACTTC. The full variable domain, in which reference TRBV2 and TRBJ2-5 provide the parts outside the CDR3, is EPEVTQTPSHQVTQMGQEVILRCVPISNHLYFYWYRQILGQKVEFLVSFYNNEISEKSEIFDDQFSVERPDGSNFTLKIRSTKLEDSAMYFCASRPGTQETQYFGPGTRLLVL.

The chain combines TRBV6-6 with TRBJ2-2; 8 bases agree with TRBD2. This CDR3 spans 14 amino acids. CDR1 MNHNY and CDR2 SVGAGI come from the germline V gene (reference sequence). V was pared by 5 bases and J by 7 bases, with 6 bases of the junction left unmatched. CDR3 protein: CASSRLAYNGELFF. The CDR3 DNA sequence: TGTGCCAGCAGTCGACTAGCGTATAACGGGGAGCTGTTTTTT.

The rearrangement joins TRBV5-6 to TRBJ2-3; possible D gene TRBD1, 5 bases. This CDR3 has 16 amino acids. V gave up 0 bases and J gave up 0 bases, with 11 bases separating them. In germline, CDR1 is SGHDT, CDR2 YYEEEE. In DNA, the CDR3 is TGTGCCAGCAGCTTGGCCACAGGTTCTAGCACAGATACGCAGTATTTT. The encoded protein is CASSLATGSSTDTQYF.